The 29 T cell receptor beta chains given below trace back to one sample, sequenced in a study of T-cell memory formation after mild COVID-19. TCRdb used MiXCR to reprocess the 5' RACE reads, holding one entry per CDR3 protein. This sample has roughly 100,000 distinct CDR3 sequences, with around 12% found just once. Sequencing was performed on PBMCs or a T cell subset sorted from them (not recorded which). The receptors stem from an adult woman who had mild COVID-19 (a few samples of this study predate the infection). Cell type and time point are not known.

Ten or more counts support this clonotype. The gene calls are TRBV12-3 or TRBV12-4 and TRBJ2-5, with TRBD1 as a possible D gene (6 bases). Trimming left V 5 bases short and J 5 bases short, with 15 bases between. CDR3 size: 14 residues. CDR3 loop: CASSPPGVLETQYF. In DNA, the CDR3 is TGTGCCAGCAGTCCACCAGGGGTTTTGGAGACCCAGTACTTC.

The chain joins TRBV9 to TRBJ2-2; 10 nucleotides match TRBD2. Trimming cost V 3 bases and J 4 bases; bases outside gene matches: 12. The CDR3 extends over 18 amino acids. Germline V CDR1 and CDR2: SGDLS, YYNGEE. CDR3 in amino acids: CASSAYFWLAGVTGELFF. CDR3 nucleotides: TGTGCCAGCAGCGCATACTTTTGGCTAGCGGGAGTCACCGGGGAGCTGTTTTTT.

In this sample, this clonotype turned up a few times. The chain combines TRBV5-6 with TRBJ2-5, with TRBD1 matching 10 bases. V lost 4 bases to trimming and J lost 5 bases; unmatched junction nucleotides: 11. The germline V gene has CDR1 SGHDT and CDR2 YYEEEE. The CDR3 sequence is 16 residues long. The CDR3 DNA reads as TGTGCCAGCAGCGGACCGGGACAGGGGATCTCGGAGACCCAGTACTTC. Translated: CASSGPGQGISETQYF.

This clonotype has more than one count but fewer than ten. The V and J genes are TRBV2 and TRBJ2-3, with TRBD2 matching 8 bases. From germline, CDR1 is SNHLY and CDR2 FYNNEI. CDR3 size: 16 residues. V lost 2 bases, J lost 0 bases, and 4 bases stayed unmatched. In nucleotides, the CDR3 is TGTGCCAGCAGTGAATTTCAGCGGGGGAGCACAGATACGCAGTATTTT. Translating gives CASSEFQRGSTDTQYF.

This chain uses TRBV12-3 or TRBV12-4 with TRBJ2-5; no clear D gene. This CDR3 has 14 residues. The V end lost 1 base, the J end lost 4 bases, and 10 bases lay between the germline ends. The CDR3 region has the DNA TGTGCCAGCAGTTTAGATCTGGGCGGAGAGACCCAGTACTTC. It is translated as CASSLDLGGETQYF.

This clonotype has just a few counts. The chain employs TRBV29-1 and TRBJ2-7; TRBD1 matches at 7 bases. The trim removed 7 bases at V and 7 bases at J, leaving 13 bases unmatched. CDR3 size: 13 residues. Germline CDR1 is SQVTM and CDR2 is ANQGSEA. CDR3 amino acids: CSAYTGTALEQYF. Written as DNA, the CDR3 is TGCAGCGCATATACCGGGACAGCCTTAGAGCAGTACTTC.

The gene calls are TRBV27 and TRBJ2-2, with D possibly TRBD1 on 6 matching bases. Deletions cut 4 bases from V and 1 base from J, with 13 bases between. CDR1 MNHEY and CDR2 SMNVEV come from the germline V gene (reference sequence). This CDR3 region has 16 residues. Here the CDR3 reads CASSSRQAKNTGELFF. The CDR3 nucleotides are TGTGCCAGCAGTTCTCGACAGGCGAAGAACACCGGGGAGCTGTTTTTT.

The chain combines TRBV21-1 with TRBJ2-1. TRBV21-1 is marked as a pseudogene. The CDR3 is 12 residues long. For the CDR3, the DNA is TGTGCCAGCAGACCGTCGCGTAATGAGCAGTTCTTC. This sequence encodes CASRPSRNEQFF.

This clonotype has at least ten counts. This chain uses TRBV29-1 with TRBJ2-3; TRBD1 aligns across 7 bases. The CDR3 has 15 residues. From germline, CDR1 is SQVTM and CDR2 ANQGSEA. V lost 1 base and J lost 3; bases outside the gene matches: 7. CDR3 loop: CSVEGGQPTTDTQYF. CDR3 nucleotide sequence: TGCAGCGTTGAAGGGGGACAGCCAACGACAGATACGCAGTATTTT.

The CDR3, as DNA: TGTGCCAGCAGCTTTGTGCTAAGGGACAGCATCGAAACTTATGGCTACACCTTC. Its protein is CASSFVLRDSIETYGYTF. The chain combines TRBV13 with TRBJ1-2; TRBD1 aligns across 7 bases. CDR1 PRHDT and CDR2 FYEKMQ come from the germline V gene (reference sequence). With V trimmed by 3 bases and J by 5 bases, 18 bases remained unmatched. This CDR3 region has 18 residues. Full variable domain (rest looked up from reference TRBV13 and TRBJ1-2): AAGVIQSPRHLIKEKRETATLKCYPIPRHDTVYWYQQGPGQDPQFLISFYEKMQSDKGSIPDRFSAQQFSDYHSELNMSSLELGDSALYFCASSFVLRDSIETYGYTFGSGTRLTVV.

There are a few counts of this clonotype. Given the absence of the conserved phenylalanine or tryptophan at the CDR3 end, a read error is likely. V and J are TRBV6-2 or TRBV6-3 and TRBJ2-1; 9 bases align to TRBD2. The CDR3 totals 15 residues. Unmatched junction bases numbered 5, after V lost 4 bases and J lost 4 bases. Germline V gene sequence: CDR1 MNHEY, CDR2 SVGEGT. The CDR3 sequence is CASSFGLAPYNEQFY. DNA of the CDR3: TGTGCCAGCAGTTTTGGACTAGCGCCTTACAATGAGCAGTTCTAC.

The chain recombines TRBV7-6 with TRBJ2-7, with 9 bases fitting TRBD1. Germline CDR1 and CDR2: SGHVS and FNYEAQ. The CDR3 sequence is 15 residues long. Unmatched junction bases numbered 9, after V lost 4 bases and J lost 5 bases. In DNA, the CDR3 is TGTGCCAGCAGCTCGCTGACAGGGGGTATCGACGAGCAGTACTTC. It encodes CASSSLTGGIDEQYF.

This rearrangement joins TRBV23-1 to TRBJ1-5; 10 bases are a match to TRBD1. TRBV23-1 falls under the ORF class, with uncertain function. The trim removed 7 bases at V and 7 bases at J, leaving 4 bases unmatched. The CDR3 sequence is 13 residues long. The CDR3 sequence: CASNWDRGQPQHF. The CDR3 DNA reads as TGCGCCAGCAACTGGGACAGGGGACAGCCCCAGCATTTT.

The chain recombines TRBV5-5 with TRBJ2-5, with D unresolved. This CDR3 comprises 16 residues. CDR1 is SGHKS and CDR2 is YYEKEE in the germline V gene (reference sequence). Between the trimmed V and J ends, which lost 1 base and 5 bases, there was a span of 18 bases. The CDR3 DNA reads TGTGCCAGCAGCTTGCGGGTAGCTCTCCTTGAGGAGACCCAGTACTTC. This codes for CASSLRVALLEETQYF.

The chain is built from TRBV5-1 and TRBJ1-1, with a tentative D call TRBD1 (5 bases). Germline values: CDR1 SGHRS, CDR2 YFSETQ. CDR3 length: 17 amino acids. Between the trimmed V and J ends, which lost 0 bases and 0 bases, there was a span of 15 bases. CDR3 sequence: CASSLEWVGAVNTEAFF. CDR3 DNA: TGCGCCAGCAGCTTGGAATGGGTAGGGGCAGTGAACACTGAAGCTTTCTTT.

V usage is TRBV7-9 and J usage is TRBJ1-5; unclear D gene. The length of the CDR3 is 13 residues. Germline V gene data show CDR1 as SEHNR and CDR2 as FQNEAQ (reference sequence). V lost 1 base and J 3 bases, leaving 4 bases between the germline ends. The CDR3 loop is CASSLGPNQPQHF. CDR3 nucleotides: TGTGCCAGCAGCTTAGGACCCAATCAGCCCCAGCATTTT.

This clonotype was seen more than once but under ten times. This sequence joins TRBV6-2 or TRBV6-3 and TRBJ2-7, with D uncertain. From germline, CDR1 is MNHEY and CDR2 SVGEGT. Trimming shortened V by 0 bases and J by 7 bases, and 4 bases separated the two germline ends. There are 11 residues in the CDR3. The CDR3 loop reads CASSYSVEQYF. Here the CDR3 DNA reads TGTGCCAGCAGTTACTCCGTAGAGCAGTACTTC.

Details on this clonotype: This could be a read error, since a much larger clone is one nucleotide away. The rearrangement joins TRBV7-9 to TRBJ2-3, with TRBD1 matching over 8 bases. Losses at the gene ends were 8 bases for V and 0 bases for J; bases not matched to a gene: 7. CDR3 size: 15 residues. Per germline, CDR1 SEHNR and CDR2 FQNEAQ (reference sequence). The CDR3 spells CASGLGTGSTDTQYF. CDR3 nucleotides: TGTGCCAGCGGCCTGGGGACAGGTAGCACAGATACGCAGTATTTT.

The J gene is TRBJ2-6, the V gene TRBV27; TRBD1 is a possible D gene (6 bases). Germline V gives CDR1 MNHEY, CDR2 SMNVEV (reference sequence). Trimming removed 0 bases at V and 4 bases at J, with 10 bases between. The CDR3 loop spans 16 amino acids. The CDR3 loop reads CASSLSGGSGANVLTF. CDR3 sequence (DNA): TGTGCCAGCAGTTTATCTGGGGGCTCAGGGGCCAACGTCCTGACTTTC.

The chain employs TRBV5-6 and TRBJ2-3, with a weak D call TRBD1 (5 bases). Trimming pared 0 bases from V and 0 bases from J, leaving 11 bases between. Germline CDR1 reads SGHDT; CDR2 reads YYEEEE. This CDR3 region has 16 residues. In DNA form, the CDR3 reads TGTGCCAGCAGCTTGGAGACAGACCTGAGCACAGATACGCAGTATTTT. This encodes CASSLETDLSTDTQYF.

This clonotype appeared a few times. CDR3 amino acids: CACLPSGFGTGVTDTQYF. CDR3 sequence (DNA): TGTGCCTGTCTCCCCTCGGGGTTCGGGACAGGGGTAACAGATACGCAGTATTTT. The chain has TRBV30 and TRBJ2-3, with 10 bases identical to TRBD1. J lost 3 bases, V lost 6 bases, and 18 bases had no gene match. The CDR3 length is 18 residues. The germline CDR1 and CDR2 sequences are GTSNPN and SVGIG (reference sequence).

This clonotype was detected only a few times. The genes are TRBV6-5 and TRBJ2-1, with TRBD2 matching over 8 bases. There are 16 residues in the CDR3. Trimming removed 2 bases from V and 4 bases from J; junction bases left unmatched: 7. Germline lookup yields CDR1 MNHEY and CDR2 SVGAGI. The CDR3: CASSYGSGEPYNEQFF. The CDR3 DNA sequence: TGTGCCAGCAGTTACGGTAGCGGGGAACCTTACAATGAGCAGTTCTTC.

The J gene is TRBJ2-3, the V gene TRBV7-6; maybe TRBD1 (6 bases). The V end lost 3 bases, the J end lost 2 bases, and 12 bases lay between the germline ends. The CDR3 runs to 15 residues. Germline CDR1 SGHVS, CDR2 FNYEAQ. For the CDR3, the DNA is TGTGCCAGCAGCTTGCTTTGGACAGACACAGATACGCAGTATTTT. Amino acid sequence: CASSLLWTDTDTQYF.

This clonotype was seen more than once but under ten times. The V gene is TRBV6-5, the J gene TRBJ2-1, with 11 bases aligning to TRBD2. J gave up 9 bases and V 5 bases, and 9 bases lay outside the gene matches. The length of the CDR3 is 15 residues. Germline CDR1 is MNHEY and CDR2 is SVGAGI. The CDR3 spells CASSTTSGTFTEQFF. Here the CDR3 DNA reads TGTGCCAGCAGTACGACTAGCGGGACCTTTACTGAGCAGTTCTTC.

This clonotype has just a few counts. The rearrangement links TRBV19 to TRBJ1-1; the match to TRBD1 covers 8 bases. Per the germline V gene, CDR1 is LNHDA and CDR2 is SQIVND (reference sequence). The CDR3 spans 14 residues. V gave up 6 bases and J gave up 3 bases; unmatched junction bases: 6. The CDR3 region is CASSQGQGYTEAFF. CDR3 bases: TGTGCCAGTAGCCAAGGACAGGGCTACACTGAAGCTTTCTTT. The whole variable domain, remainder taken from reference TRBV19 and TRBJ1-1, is DGGITQSPKYLFRKEGQNVTLSCEQNLNHDAMYWYRQDPGQGLRLIYYSQIVNDFQKGDIAEGYSVSREKKESFPLTVTSAQKNPTAFYLCASSQGQGYTEAFFGQGTRLTVV.

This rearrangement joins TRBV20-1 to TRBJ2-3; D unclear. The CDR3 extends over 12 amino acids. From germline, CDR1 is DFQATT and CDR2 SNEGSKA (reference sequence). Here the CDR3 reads CSVSRGTDTQYF. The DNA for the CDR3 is TGCAGCGTCTCTAGGGGCACAGATACGCAGTATTTT.

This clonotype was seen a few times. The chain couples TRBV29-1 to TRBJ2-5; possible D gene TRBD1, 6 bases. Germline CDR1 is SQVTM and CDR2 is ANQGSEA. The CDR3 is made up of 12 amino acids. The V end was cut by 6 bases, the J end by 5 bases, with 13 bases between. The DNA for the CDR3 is TGCAGCGTCCTCCAGGGGACCGAGACCCAGTACTTC. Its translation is CSVLQGTETQYF.

The CDR3 loop reads CSARPLGTGELFF. CDR3 DNA: TGCAGTGCTAGGCCACTGGGCACCGGGGAGCTGTTTTTT. The gene calls are TRBV20-1 and TRBJ2-2; D is undetermined. The V gene's germline CDR1 is DFQATT and CDR2 SNEGSKA (reference sequence). The CDR3 sequence is 13 residues long. V was shortened by 3 bases and J by 4 bases, with 9 bases between the two germline ends.

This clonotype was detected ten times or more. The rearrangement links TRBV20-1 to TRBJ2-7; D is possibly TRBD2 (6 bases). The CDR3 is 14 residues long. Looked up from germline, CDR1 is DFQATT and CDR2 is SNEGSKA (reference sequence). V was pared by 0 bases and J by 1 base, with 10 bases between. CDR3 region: CSARDTGTSYEQYF. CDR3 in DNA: TGCAGTGCTAGAGATACCGGGACTTCCTACGAGCAGTACTTC.